One TCR beta chain is described in this entry. Original handling: Amplification from reference gene primers served as the basis for estimated nucleated cell counts. Data came from immunoSEQ multiplex PCR; TCRdb stores just in-frame clones and leaves some out. V and J calls and clone size are those listed in that table; D and trimming were worked out from the DNA. The sample has 150,000 to 200,000 clones; approximately 86% are singletons. These data originate in a study of blood T cell repertoires in COVID-19. The wider study: Collection of acute and convalescent COVID-19 samples took place in the United States, Italy and Spain. PBMCs, B-cell-depleted T cells, or T cells were the source of the cDNA or gDNA that made up the material.

CDR1 and CDR2 (germline): MDHEN, SYDVKM. V dropped 2 bases and J dropped 2 bases, with 13 bases sitting between them. The CDR3 extends over 15 amino acids. The sequence was obtained from a man between 65 and 85 years old with acute or convalescent COVID-19. The rearrangement joins TRBV28 to TRBJ2-7, with a weak D call TRBD2 (6 bases). Sequenced material: peripheral blood. CDR3 nucleotides: TGTGCCAGCAGTTTACCCGGGACTGCACCCTACGAGCAGTACTTC. Translation gives CASSLPGTAPYEQYF.